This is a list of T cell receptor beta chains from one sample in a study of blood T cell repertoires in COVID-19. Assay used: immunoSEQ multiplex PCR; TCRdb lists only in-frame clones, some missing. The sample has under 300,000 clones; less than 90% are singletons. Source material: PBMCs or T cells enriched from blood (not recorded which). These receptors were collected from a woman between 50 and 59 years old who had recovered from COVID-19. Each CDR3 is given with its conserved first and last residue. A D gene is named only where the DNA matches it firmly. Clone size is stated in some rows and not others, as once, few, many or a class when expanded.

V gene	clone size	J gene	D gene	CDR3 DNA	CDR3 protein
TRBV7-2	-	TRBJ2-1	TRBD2	TGTGCCAGCAGCTTTAGCGGGAGCGAGTACAATGAGCAGTTCTTC	CASSFSGSEYNEQFF
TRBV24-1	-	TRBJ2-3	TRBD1	TGTGCCACCAGTGATATAAAAGACAGGGGGCTTAACGCAGATACGCAGTATTTT	CATSDIKDRGLNADTQYF
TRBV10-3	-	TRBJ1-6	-	TGTGCCATCAGTGAAGGCGGAAATTCACCCCTCCACTTT	CAISEGGNSPLHF
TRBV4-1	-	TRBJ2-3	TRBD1	TGCGCCAGCAGCCAAGAGGTAGTGACAGGGGTCAGCACAGATACGCAGTATTTT	CASSQEVVTGVSTDTQYF
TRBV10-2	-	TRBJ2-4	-	TGCGCCAGCAGTGAGCCGCTCCGGCGGGACAAAAACATTCAGTACTTC	CASSEPLRRDKNIQYF
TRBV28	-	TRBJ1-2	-	TGTGCCAGCAGTCCCATCCCTAATTCCGACGGGGATAACTATGGCTACACCTTC	CASSPIPNSDGDNYGYTF
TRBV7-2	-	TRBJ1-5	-	TGTGCCAGCAGCTTACGGTGGGGGAGGGCTCAGCCCCAGCATTTT	CASSLRWGRAQPQHF
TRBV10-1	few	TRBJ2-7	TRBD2	TGCGCCAGCAGTCCCAGCGGGATTCTCTCCGAGCAGTACTTC	CASSPSGILSEQYF
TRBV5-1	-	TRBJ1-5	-	TGCGCCAGCAGCATCGGGACAAACAATCAGCCCCAGCATTTT	CASSIGTNNQPQHF
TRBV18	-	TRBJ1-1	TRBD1	TGTGCCAGCTCACCGCGGCGAACGACAGGGGGCGAGAGGACTGAAGCTTTCTTT	CASSPRRTTGGERTEAFF
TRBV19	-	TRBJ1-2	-	TGTGCCAGTATGTCAGAAGCTAACTATGGCTACACCTTC	CASMSEANYGYTF
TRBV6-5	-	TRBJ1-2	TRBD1	TGTGCCAGCAGTTACTCGGGACAGGTGGATGGCTACACCTTC	CASSYSGQVDGYTF
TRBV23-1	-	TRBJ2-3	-	TGCGCCAGCAGTCAATCTGGAGGGGACACGCAGTATTTT	CASSQSGGDTQYF
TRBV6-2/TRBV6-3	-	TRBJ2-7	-	TGTGCCAGCAGTTACCAATCCAGGGGGGCGAACTCCGAGCAGTACTTC	CASSYQSRGANSEQYF
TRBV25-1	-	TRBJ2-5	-	TGTGCCAGCAGTTCTTCAGGGGAAGAGACCCAGTACTTC	CASSSSGEETQYF
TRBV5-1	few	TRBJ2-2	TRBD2	TGCGCCAGCAGCCCGGGACTAGCGGGAGGTTTTCGTGCCACCGGGGAGCTGTTTTTT	CASSPGLAGGFRATGELFF
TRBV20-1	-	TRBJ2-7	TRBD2	TGCAGTGCCCACCTTAGCGGGAGGGCCTACTTC	CSAHLSGRAYF
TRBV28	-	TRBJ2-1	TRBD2	TGTGCCAGCAGACAAGGGACTAGCGGGAGATACAATGAGCAGTTCTTC	CASRQGTSGRYNEQFF
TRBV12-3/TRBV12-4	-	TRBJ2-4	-	TGTGCCAGCAGCATCGGGGCCAAAAACATTCAGTACTTC	CASSIGAKNIQYF
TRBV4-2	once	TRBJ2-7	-	TGTGCCAGCAGCCAAGATGAGCAAGACTCCTACGAGCAGTACTTC	CASSQDEQDSYEQYF
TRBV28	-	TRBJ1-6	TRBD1	TGTGCCAGCAGTCCCCGCGACAGGGCCAGCTATAATTCACCCCTCCACTTT	CASSPRDRASYNSPLHF
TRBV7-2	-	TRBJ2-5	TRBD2	TGTGCCAGCAGCTTACCCGAGGGACTAGCGGGAGAAGAGACCCAGTACTTC	CASSLPEGLAGEETQYF